Below are 5 T cell receptor beta chains sequenced from a single sample in a study of cytotoxic CD8 clonotypes in ibrutinib-treated CLL. Data came from immunoSEQ multiplex PCR; TCRdb stores just in-frame clones and leaves some out. The sample records 150,000 to 200,000 clones, more than 65% being singletons. The sample in question was PBMCs, obtained after 12 months of ibrutinib treatment. The source of these receptors is a human donor with chronic lymphocytic leukemia.

V and J are TRBV19 and TRBJ2-7; 7 nucleotides line up with TRBD2. J lost 4 bases, V lost 0 bases, and 6 bases had no gene match. This CDR3 contains 15 residues. Germline CDR1 is LNHDA and CDR2 is SQIVND (reference sequence). For the CDR3, the DNA is TGTGCCAGTAGTATAGATCTATTGCGGGAGTACGAGCAGTACTTC. This translates into CASSIDLLREYEQYF. Full variable domain (rest looked up from reference TRBV19 and TRBJ2-7): DGGITQSPKYLFRKEGQNVTLSCEQNLNHDAMYWYRQDPGQGLRLIYYSQIVNDFQKGDIAEGYSVSREKKESFPLTVTSAQKNPTAFYLCASSIDLLREYEQYFGPGTRLTVT.

The V call is TRBV6-5, the J call TRBJ1-5; perhaps TRBD1 as D (5 bases). The germline CDR1 and CDR2 sequences are MNHEY and SVGAGI. Trimming removed 2 bases from V and 1 base from J, with 9 bases in between. The CDR3 is made up of 15 amino acids. The CDR3 spells CASSYREGSNQPQHF. The CDR3 DNA follows: TGTGCCAGCAGTTACAGAGAGGGGAGCAATCAGCCCCAGCATTTT.

This clone was recorded once. Other DNA variants within this sample encode the same CDR3. The chain recombines TRBV7-3 with TRBJ2-2; possible D gene TRBD1, 5 bases. The CDR3 covers 15 residues. CDR1 and CDR2 (germline): SGHTA, FQGTGA. Trimming shortened V by 0 bases and J by 1 base, and 6 bases separated the two germline ends. The CDR3: CASSLTGVNTGELFF. The CDR3 DNA follows: TGTGCCAGCAGCTTAACAGGGGTGAACACCGGGGAGCTGTTTTTT. The full variable domain, with the rest looked up from reference TRBV7-3 and TRBJ2-2, is GAGVSQTPSNKVTEKGKYVELRCDPISGHTALYWYRQSLGQGPEFLIYFQGTGAADDSGLPNDRFFAVRPEGSVSTLKIQRTERGDSAVYLCASSLTGVNTGELFFGEGSRLTVL.

This clone was seen just once. The rearrangement links TRBV5-1 to TRBJ1-2, with TRBD1 identical over 7 bases. CDR3 size: 14 residues. V shed 4 bases and J 4 bases; nucleotides not matched to a gene: 7. In germline, CDR1 is SGHRS, CDR2 YFSETQ. CDR3 loop: CASSRLGQSYGYTF. CDR3 nucleotides: TGCGCCAGCAGCCGTTTGGGACAGAGCTATGGCTACACCTTC.

The chain couples TRBV7-3 to TRBJ2-7, with D tentatively TRBD1 (7 bases). The CDR3 runs 17 residues. CDR1 SGHTA and CDR2 FQGTGA come from the germline V gene. V dropped 0 bases and J dropped 2 bases, with 17 bases sitting between them. CDR3 sequence reads: CASSLTFRGTDTYEQYF. Here the CDR3 DNA reads TGTGCCAGCAGCTTAACTTTTCGCGGGACAGACACCTACGAGCAGTACTTC.